Shown below are 23 T cell receptor beta chains from a single sample sequenced in a study of cytomegalovirus exposure and HLA in healthy donors. It was with 60 Vbeta and 13 Jbeta primers that the PCR ran. TCRdb's table, derived via immunoSEQ multiplex PCR, lists solely in-frame clones and lacks some. The data contain about 110,000 clones, around 87% of them singletons. Sequencing input: PBMCs. These receptors all come from a man aged 35 to 55 in good health and CMV-seronegative.

The chain combines TRBV7-9 with TRBJ2-3; 8 nucleotides align to TRBD1. Trimming removed 1 base from V and 4 bases from J; junction bases left unmatched: 13. The CDR3 is 18 amino acids. Germline CDR1 and CDR2: SEHNR and FQNEAQ (reference sequence). CDR3: CASSLVRTGQGFADTQYF. CDR3 DNA: TGTGCCAGCAGCTTAGTGAGGACTGGACAGGGATTCGCAGATACGCAGTATTTT.

The chain joins TRBV7-9 to TRBJ2-3, with D perhaps TRBD2 (6 bases). The CDR3 has 15 residues. V lost 5 bases to trimming and J lost 4 bases, with 16 bases between them. Germline V lookup: CDR1 SEHNR, CDR2 FQNEAQ (reference sequence). CDR3 region: CASSPRRENADTQYF. Written as DNA, the CDR3 is TGTGCCAGCAGCCCAAGGAGGGAGAATGCAGATACGCAGTATTTT.

V gene TRBV6-1 combines with J gene TRBJ1-1, with a weak D call TRBD1 (6 bases). The CDR3 length is 14 residues. Germline V gene data show CDR1 as MNHNS and CDR2 as SASEGT. The ends were cut back, 6 bases at V and 4 bases at J, with 15 bases in the middle. CDR3 coding DNA: TGTGCCAGCAGAACAGGGTTGGGTGGCACTGAAGCTTTCTTT. It encodes CASRTGLGGTEAFF.

The CDR3 spells CASSPGGYEQYF. The CDR3 DNA reads TGCGCCAGCAGCCCCGGGGGCTACGAGCAGTACTTC. V and J are TRBV5-1 and TRBJ2-7; D is possibly TRBD2 (6 bases). CDR1 SGHRS and CDR2 YFSETQ come from the germline V gene. The CDR3 runs 12 residues. V was cut by 4 bases and J by 3 bases, with 8 bases left in between.

The rearrangement joins TRBV5-1 to TRBJ1-1, with 7 bases fitting TRBD1. J was trimmed by 1 base and V by 2 bases; bases with no gene match: 5. This CDR3 is built from 15 residues. The germline V gene has CDR1 SGHRS and CDR2 YFSETQ. CDR3 sequence (DNA): TGCGCCAGCAGCTTTAGACAGGGACGGAACACTGAAGCTTTCTTT. Its protein product is CASSFRQGRNTEAFF.

In this sample, this clone turned up a few times. The genes are TRBV9 and TRBJ2-7; 9 positions agree with TRBD1. After removal of 4 bases from V and 2 bases from J, the junction contained 4 bases not matched to a gene. This CDR3 region has 14 residues. CDR1 is SGDLS and CDR2 is YYNGEE in the germline V gene. The CDR3: CASSQGQGAYEQYF. CDR3 sequence (DNA): TGTGCCAGCAGCCAGGGACAGGGCGCCTACGAGCAGTACTTC.

Comment on this clone: An end of the junction does not agree with germline; a read error may underlie this. The chain is built from TRBV25-1 and TRBJ1-1; unclear D gene. The CDR3 sequence is 11 residues long. CDR1 MGHDK and CDR2 SYGVNS come from the germline V gene. CDR3 nucleotide sequence: TGTGCCAGCAGCCGTGACACGGAAGCTTTCTTT. It yields the protein CASSRDTEAFF.

This chain uses TRBV28 with TRBJ1-1; 7 bases are a match to TRBD1. Trimming removed 8 bases from V and 1 base from J; junction bases left unmatched: 7. Germline V gene sequence: CDR1 MDHEN, CDR2 SYDVKM. There are 14 residues in the CDR3. The DNA of the CDR3 is TGTGCCAGCCGAACGACAGGGTGGAACACTGAAGCTTTCTTT. It translates to CASRTTGWNTEAFF.

CDR3 sequence (DNA): TGTGCCAGCAGCTCCCGACTCCGGGATACGCAGTATTTT. As protein: CASSSRLRDTQYF. V and J are TRBV9 and TRBJ2-3; D unresolved. This CDR3 has 13 residues. CDR1 and CDR2 from the germline V gene are SGDLS and YYNGEE. The V end lost 4 bases, the J end lost 6 bases, and 12 bases lay between the germline ends.

The chain combines TRBV28 with TRBJ2-7, with D hard to call. This CDR3 has 13 amino acids. V was pared by 8 bases and J by 7 bases, with 18 bases between. CDR1 is MDHEN and CDR2 is SYDVKM in the germline V gene. The CDR3 bases are TGTGCCAGCGGTACTTACGCCCTACGGGAGCAGTACTTC. Its translation is CASGTYALREQYF.

The chain carries TRBV2 and TRBJ1-2; tentative D call: TRBD1 (6 bases). Trimming stripped 6 bases from V and 4 bases from J, with 9 bases between. This CDR3 is 12 amino acids long. From germline, CDR1 is SNHLY and CDR2 FYNNEI. In DNA form, the CDR3 reads TGTGCCAGCAGCACAGGGTTCTATGGCTACACCTTC. As protein: CASSTGFYGYTF.

The chain joins TRBV6-6 to TRBJ2-7, with D possibly matching TRBD2 (6 bases). Germline-derived CDR1 and CDR2 are MNHNY and SVGAGI (reference sequence). The CDR3 has 13 amino acids. Trimming took 2 bases from V and 9 from J, leaving 14 bases between them. CDR3 DNA sequence: TGTGCCAGCAGTTACGAGACTAGAAATGTGCAGTACTTC. Translation: CASSYETRNVQYF.

The chain employs TRBV5-4 and TRBJ1-2; 12 bases fit TRBD1. CDR3 length: 14 residues. Trimming took 5 bases from V and 7 from J; bases not matched to a gene: 6. Germline V gene sequence: CDR1 SGHNT, CDR2 YYREEE (reference sequence). CDR3 amino acids: CASRGQGARSGYTF. CDR3 bases: TGTGCCAGCAGGGGACAGGGGGCAAGAAGTGGCTACACCTTC.

J is TRBJ1-5 and V is TRBV5-1; 7 nucleotides line up with TRBD1. This CDR3 contains 15 residues. CDR1 is SGHRS and CDR2 is YFSETQ in the germline V gene. Germline trimming cut 1 base from V and 3 bases from J; bases unmatched to any gene: 4. This CDR3 reads CASSLQGQLNQPQHF. Here the CDR3 DNA reads TGCGCCAGCAGCTTGCAGGGACAGCTCAATCAGCCCCAGCATTTT.

The CDR3 region has the DNA TGTGCCAGCAGCCCCTCGGGCTCTGGAAACACCATATATTTT. It encodes CASSPSGSGNTIYF. This sequence joins TRBV9 and TRBJ1-3; D ambiguous. This CDR3 is built from 14 residues. The V gene lost 4 bases and the J gene lost 0 bases, with 8 bases spanning the gap. Germline CDR1 reads SGDLS; CDR2 reads YYNGEE.

The chain is built from TRBV7-2 and TRBJ2-7, with 8 bases lining up with TRBD2. The CDR3 is 14 amino acids. Unmatched junction bases numbered 2, after V lost 3 bases and J lost 1 base. Looked up from germline, CDR1 is SGHTA and CDR2 is FQGNSA. CDR3 amino acids: CASSFGGGSYEQYF. As DNA, the CDR3 is TGTGCCAGCAGCTTTGGCGGGGGGTCCTACGAGCAGTACTTC.

The gene calls are TRBV5-1 and TRBJ2-5, with TRBD2 as a possible D gene (5 bases). Trimming left V 7 bases short and J 4 bases short, with 17 bases between. CDR3 length equals 14 residues. Looked up from germline, CDR1 is SGHRS and CDR2 is YFSETQ. The DNA for the CDR3 is TGCGCCAGCCTTTCTATAGGAGGAACAGAGACCCAGTACTTC. Its translation: CASLSIGGTETQYF.

The genes are TRBV5-6 and TRBJ2-5, with 8 bases that match TRBD1. This CDR3 contains 14 residues. The germline CDR1 and CDR2 sequences are SGHDT and YYEEEE. V shed 8 bases and J 5 bases; nucleotides not matched to a gene: 11. The CDR3 region has the DNA TGTGCCAGTATTGGACAGGGCGATTGGGAGACCCAGTACTTC. Its protein is CASIGQGDWETQYF.

The gene calls are TRBV5-1 and TRBJ2-5, with 14 positions matching TRBD2. Germline assignment: CDR1 SGHRS and CDR2 YFSETQ. J was trimmed by 4 bases and V by 0 bases; bases with no gene match: 5. The CDR3 loop spans 17 amino acids. The CDR3 DNA follows: TGCGCCAGCAGCTTGGTCGGGACTAGCGGGGGTCGAGAGACCCAGTACTTC. Protein product: CASSLVGTSGGRETQYF.

CDR3 sequence: CATSRATSDTALKYF. The CDR3 DNA is TGTGCCACCAGCAGAGCCACTAGCGATACCGCATTAAAGTACTTC. J is TRBJ2-5 and V is TRBV15, with TRBD2 matching 7 bases. Germline V gene lookup returns CDR1 LNHNV and CDR2 YYDKDF (reference sequence). J gave up 12 bases and V 1 base, and 14 bases lay outside the gene matches. This CDR3 is 15 amino acids long.

V gene TRBV7-2 combines with J gene TRBJ1-6, with D possibly being TRBD1 (6 bases). CDR1 and CDR2 from the germline V gene are SGHTA and FQGNSA. V lost 5 bases and J lost 12, with 11 bases in between. CDR3 length: 12 residues. CDR3 in DNA: TGTGCCAGCAGCCCGACAGGTAGACCCCTCCACTTT. Protein product: CASSPTGRPLHF. Looking up the rest from reference TRBV7-2 and TRBJ1-6 gives the full variable domain: GAGVSQSPSNKVTEKGKDVELRCDPISGHTALYWYRQSLGQGLEFLIYFQGNSAPDKSGLPSDRFSAERTGGSVSTLTIQRTQQEDSAVYLCASSPTGRPLHFGNGTRLTVT.

The chain carries TRBV7-8 and TRBJ2-2, with 10 bases aligning to TRBD2. The trim removed 5 bases at V and 1 base at J, leaving 4 bases unmatched. CDR1 and CDR2 from the germline V gene are SGHVS and FQNEAQ. This CDR3 comprises 16 residues. The CDR3 DNA reads as TGTGCCAGCAGCCCCTCTAGCGGGGGGAACACCGGGGAGCTGTTTTTT. Translation gives CASSPSSGGNTGELFF.

V and J are TRBV29-1 and TRBJ2-5; 12 bases match TRBD2. The germline V gene encodes CDR1 SQVTM and CDR2 ANQGSEA. V shed 4 bases and J 2 bases; nucleotides not matched to a gene: 2. The CDR3 contains 14 residues. Written as DNA, the CDR3 is TGCAGCGTTGTCGGGACTAGCGGGCAAGAGACCCAGTACTTC. Amino acids: CSVVGTSGQETQYF.